Listed here are 25 T cell receptor beta chains from one sample, sequenced in a study of early T cells in non-severe SARS-CoV-2 infection. TCRdb ran MiXCR on the 5' RACE reads and lists one entry per CDR3 protein. The sample records tens of thousands of distinct CDR3 sequences, 10% to 15% being singletons. Sequencing used whole blood. The source of these receptors is an adult who was a healthcare worker with PCR-confirmed SARS-CoV-2 infection or an uninfected control (not recorded which).

The chain uses TRBV6-5 and TRBJ2-7; 8 bases are a match to TRBD2. Germline V gene lookup returns CDR1 MNHEY and CDR2 SVGAGI. V was clipped by 2 bases and J by 5 bases; unmatched bases: 11. The CDR3 sequence is 16 residues long. DNA for the CDR3: TGTGCCAGCAGTTACCGACCATCACTAGCGGTCGACGAGCAGTACTTC. Protein: CASSYRPSLAVDEQYF.

This clonotype has at least ten counts. Because it lacks the conserved phenylalanine or tryptophan at the end, this CDR3 is likely a read error. It is unclear where the CDR3 begins or ends on the DNA, so no DNA is shown, and the CDR3 is as TCRdb lists it. V gene TRBV7-6 combines with J gene TRBJ2-1; TRBD2 is the table's D call and was not checked against the DNA. Germline V gene sequence: CDR1 SGHVS, CDR2 FNYEAQ. The CDR3 numbers 14 amino acids, ends counted. This CDR3 reads CASSLGASSQSLRV.

This clonotype came up a few times. The gene calls are TRBV4-1 and TRBJ1-1, with D unresolved. V was trimmed by 1 base and J by 0 bases, leaving 15 bases between them. The CDR3 has 17 amino acids. Germline assignment: CDR1 MGHRA and CDR2 YSYEKL. The CDR3 here is CASSQGKRTFMNTEAFF. CDR3 nucleotides: TGCGCCAGCAGCCAAGGTAAGCGGACTTTCATGAACACTGAAGCTTTCTTT.

This clonotype was picked up many times. This chain links TRBV15 with TRBJ2-4, with TRBD1 matching 9 bases. The V gene end was trimmed by 4 bases and the J gene end by 0 bases; junction bases not matched to a gene: 7. This CDR3 has 17 amino acids. Germline assignment: CDR1 LNHNV and CDR2 YYDKDF (reference sequence). The CDR3 DNA follows: TGTGCCACCAGCAATATCGGGACAGGGATAGCCAAAAACATTCAGTACTTC. This sequence encodes CATSNIGTGIAKNIQYF.

The table lists this clonotype with a few counts. This chain connects TRBV20-1 to TRBJ2-1; D gene uncertain. CDR1 is DFQATT and CDR2 is SNEGSKA in the germline V gene (reference sequence). V lost 0 bases and J 4 bases, leaving 7 bases between the germline ends. CDR3 length: 13 amino acids. CDR3 protein: CSARDPSYNEQFF. CDR3 in DNA: TGCAGTGCTAGAGATCCTAGTTACAATGAGCAGTTCTTC.

This clonotype was seen a few times. Here the CDR3 reads CASSPTSGTYTDTQYF. CDR3 nucleotides: TGTGCCAGCAGCCCTACTAGCGGCACCTACACAGATACGCAGTATTTT. V usage is TRBV7-8 and J usage is TRBJ2-3; TRBD2 agrees at 8 bases. The CDR3 runs 16 residues. Germline assignment: CDR1 SGHVS and CDR2 FQNEAQ. J lost 2 bases, V lost 5 bases, and 9 bases had no gene match.

Ten or more counts support this clonotype. The chain has TRBV5-1 and TRBJ2-2; tentatively, D is TRBD2 (5 bases). V gave up 7 bases and J gave up 10 bases, with 14 bases separating them. This CDR3 is built from 12 residues. CDR1 and CDR2 (germline): SGHRS, YFSETQ. The CDR3 bases are TGCGCCAGCCAACGGGAACCCTTGGAGCTGTTTTTT. As protein: CASQREPLELFF.

This clonotype was counted a few times. The V call is TRBV6-5, the J call TRBJ1-2; maybe TRBD1 (6 bases). Germline values: CDR1 MNHEY, CDR2 SVGAGI. Trimming left V 6 bases short and J 8 bases short, with 16 bases between. The CDR3 runs to 13 residues. The CDR3 here is CASRNRAAGGYTF. The CDR3 bases are TGTGCCAGCAGGAACAGGGCAGCGGGAGGCTACACCTTC.

About this clonotype: An end of the junction does not agree with germline; a read error may underlie this. This chain joins TRBV5-4 and TRBJ2-3; no firm D call. Germline V gives CDR1 SGHNT, CDR2 YYREEE (reference sequence). This CDR3 has 17 amino acids. CDR3 residues: CASNLAAGATNTDTQYF. CDR3 nucleotide sequence: TGTGCCAGCAACTTGGCCGCAGGAGCTACCAACACAGATACGCAGTATTTT.

In this sample, this clonotype turned up a few times. V and J are TRBV27 and TRBJ2-3; 8 bases align to TRBD2. Germline V gene lookup returns CDR1 MNHEY and CDR2 SMNVEV (reference sequence). V was clipped by 3 bases and J by 3 bases; unmatched bases: 2. The length of the CDR3 is 14 residues. The DNA of the CDR3 is TGTGCCAGCAGTTTCGGGACTAGGACAGATACGCAGTATTTT. Encoded protein: CASSFGTRTDTQYF.

The CDR3 reads CASTRRGYTTSGANVLTF. CDR3 bases: TGTGCCAGCACTCGAAGGGGTTATACCACCTCTGGGGCCAACGTCCTGACTTTC. The chain has TRBV6-2 or TRBV6-3 and TRBJ2-6; D is perhaps TRBD1 (5 bases). Trimming removed 7 bases from V and 0 bases from J, with 19 bases in between. This CDR3 has 18 amino acids. Germline CDR1 and CDR2: MNHEY and SVGEGT.

The genes are TRBV24-1 and TRBJ2-1; TRBD1 agrees at 10 bases. V was pared by 4 bases and J by 8 bases, with 7 bases of the junction left unmatched. Germline lookup yields CDR1 KGHDR and CDR2 SFDVKD. The CDR3 is 15 residues long. DNA of the CDR3: TGTGCCACCAGTGACCCAAGACAGGGGGCCTATGAGCAGTTCTTC. Amino acid sequence: CATSDPRQGAYEQFF.

This clonotype was seen a few times. The J gene is TRBJ1-1, the V gene TRBV5-1; D is unresolved. Between the trimmed V and J ends, which lost 0 bases and 4 bases, there was a span of 7 bases. The germline V gene encodes CDR1 SGHRS and CDR2 YFSETQ. This CDR3 has 13 amino acids. The CDR3: CASSLAAITEAFF. CDR3 DNA sequence: TGCGCCAGCAGCTTGGCCGCAATCACTGAAGCTTTCTTT.

This clonotype has more than one count but fewer than ten. The rearrangement links TRBV21-1 to TRBJ1-1; the D segment call TRBD1 is taken from the table without a DNA check. TRBV21-1 has pseudogene status. This CDR3 has 18 residues. The CDR3 nucleotides read TGTGCCAGCAGCACCCGAACAATACAGGGGTGGGGAAACACTGAAGCTTTCTTT. Translated: CASSTRTIQGWGNTEAFF.

The V call is TRBV15, the J call TRBJ2-5; 9 nucleotides align to TRBD1. This CDR3 has 16 residues. V shed 2 bases and J 1 base; nucleotides not matched to a gene: 5. Germline values: CDR1 LNHNV, CDR2 YYDKDF (reference sequence). The CDR3, as DNA: TGTGCCACCAGCAGATCGGACAGGGGCTTCCAAGAGACCCAGTACTTC. As protein: CATSRSDRGFQETQYF.

This clonotype was observed at least ten times. The chain recombines TRBV7-2 with TRBJ2-5; 7 positions agree with TRBD2. The V gene end was trimmed by 5 bases and the J gene end by 2 bases; junction bases not matched to a gene: 11. The CDR3 consists of 16 residues. Germline CDR1 and CDR2: SGHTA and FQGNSA. CDR3 in amino acids: CASSKGYSRGQETQYF. CDR3 in DNA: TGTGCCAGCAGCAAGGGGTACTCGCGGGGGCAAGAGACCCAGTACTTC.

At least ten counts were recorded for this clonotype. This chain connects TRBV5-1 to TRBJ1-3; possible D gene TRBD1, 6 bases. The germline V and J ends were trimmed by 2 bases and 2 bases, with 11 bases remaining between them. Germline CDR1 and CDR2: SGHRS and YFSETQ. The CDR3 covers 15 residues. CDR3 sequence (DNA): TGCGCCAGCAGCTTACAGGGTTTCCCTGGAAACACCATATATTTT. This codes for CASSLQGFPGNTIYF.

This sequence joins TRBV7-3 and TRBJ1-6, with D possibly TRBD1 on 6 matching bases. The CDR3 spans 14 residues. V lost 2 bases and J 10 bases, leaving 12 bases between the germline ends. Per the germline V gene, CDR1 is SGHTA and CDR2 is FQGTGA. The CDR3 loop reads CASSLSGAESPLHF. The CDR3 DNA follows: TGTGCCAGCAGCTTATCGGGGGCTGAATCACCCCTCCACTTT.

There are a few counts of this clonotype. The chain recombines TRBV4-2 with TRBJ1-5; no clear D. This CDR3 spans 16 amino acids. Per the germline V gene, CDR1 is LGHNA and CDR2 is YNFKEQ. The ends were cut back, 0 bases at V and 3 bases at J, with 12 bases in the middle. The CDR3 region is CASSQDGLGPNQPQHF. In DNA form, the CDR3 reads TGTGCCAGCAGCCAAGATGGGTTAGGGCCCAATCAGCCCCAGCATTTT.

This clonotype was seen a few times. CDR3 region: CASSPLATPGNEQFF. The CDR3 DNA follows: TGTGCCAGCAGCCCTCTGGCCACTCCCGGGAATGAGCAGTTCTTC. The gene calls are TRBV7-8 and TRBJ2-1; D uncertain. The CDR3 length is 15 residues. Germline CDR1 reads SGHVS; CDR2 reads FQNEAQ. With 5 bases removed from V and 7 bases from J, the gap between germline ends came to 18 bases.

This clonotype was counted a few times. This chain links TRBV11-2 with TRBJ2-5, with TRBD2 as a possible D gene (5 bases). Germline CDR1 reads SGHAT; CDR2 reads FQNNGV. The CDR3 sequence is 15 residues long. V lost 4 bases, J lost 2 bases, and 14 bases lay in between. The CDR3 is CASSSRGAAQETQYF. Here the CDR3 DNA reads TGTGCCAGCAGCTCCCGGGGAGCGGCTCAAGAGACCCAGTACTTC.

This clonotype appeared many times. The CDR3 spells CASSLGLAPQETQYF. The CDR3 nucleotides read TGTGCCAGCAGCTTGGGACTAGCCCCCCAAGAGACCCAGTACTTC. This chain links TRBV7-2 with TRBJ2-5, with TRBD2 identical over 9 bases. The germline V gene encodes CDR1 SGHTA and CDR2 FQGNSA. J gave up 1 base and V 3 bases, and 3 bases lay outside the gene matches. This CDR3 is 15 amino acids long.

This clonotype turned up a few times. The chain joins TRBV27 to TRBJ1-6, with 12 positions matching TRBD1. The V gene end was trimmed by 6 bases and the J gene end by 7 bases; junction bases not matched to a gene: 4. This CDR3 contains 15 residues. The V gene's germline CDR1 is MNHEY and CDR2 SMNVEV (reference sequence). The CDR3 DNA reads TGTGCCAGCAGGACGGGACAGGGGGCAAATTCACCCCTCCACTTT. Amino acids: CASRTGQGANSPLHF.

Only a few counts were recorded for this clonotype. The chain joins TRBV29-1 to TRBJ2-1; TRBD1 is a possible D gene (5 bases). CDR3 length equals 16 residues. Trimming cost V 0 bases and J 0 bases, with 12 bases left between them. The V gene's germline CDR1 is SQVTM and CDR2 ANQGSEA. CDR3 sequence: CSVEDPGQSSYNEQFF. The CDR3 nucleotides read TGCAGCGTTGAAGATCCTGGACAAAGCTCCTACAATGAGCAGTTCTTC.

This clonotype was counted between two and nine times. The rearrangement links TRBV7-2 to TRBJ2-3, with D unclear. CDR3 length equals 12 residues. CDR1 and CDR2 from the germline V gene are SGHTA and FQGNSA. Trimming stripped 4 bases from V and 5 bases from J, with 7 bases between. The CDR3 region is CASSSVGDTQYF. The CDR3 DNA reads TGTGCCAGCAGCTCCGTGGGAGATACGCAGTATTTT.